These 6 T cell receptor beta chains share one sample of origin, sequenced in a study of cytomegalovirus exposure and HLA in healthy donors. The table came from immunoSEQ multiplex PCR; TCRdb's copy has only in-frame clones and leaves some out. The data contain 140,000 or so clones, roughly 92% of them singletons. What was sequenced was PBMCs. These receptors were taken from a man aged 18 to 29 in good health and CMV-seronegative.

The genes are TRBV5-1 and TRBJ1-1, with D unresolved. V was shortened by 3 bases and J by 0 bases, with 9 bases between the two germline ends. The CDR3 is 14 residues long. The germline V gene encodes CDR1 SGHRS and CDR2 YFSETQ. The CDR3 DNA follows: TGCGCCAGCAGCTCGGCCCAGGTGAACACTGAAGCTTTCTTT. Its translation: CASSSAQVNTEAFF.

The chain links TRBV9 to TRBJ2-3; D is unclear. The CDR3 sequence is 14 residues long. The germline V and J ends were trimmed by 0 bases and 6 bases, with 11 bases remaining between them. CDR1 SGDLS and CDR2 YYNGEE come from the germline V gene. CDR3 in amino acids: CASSVESSVDTQYF. In DNA form, the CDR3 reads TGTGCCAGCAGCGTAGAGTCGAGTGTCGATACGCAGTATTTT.

The chain joins TRBV11-3 to TRBJ2-1; D not certain. CDR1 and CDR2 (germline): SGHNT, YENEEA. This CDR3 comprises 12 residues. V was shortened by 2 bases and J by 7 bases, with 6 bases between the two germline ends. Here the CDR3 reads CASSLLKNEQFF. Here the CDR3 DNA reads TGTGCCAGCAGCTTATTAAAAAATGAGCAGTTCTTC.

This chain joins TRBV10-3 and TRBJ2-1; 9 positions match TRBD2. V lost 10 bases and J lost 2; bases outside the gene matches: 9. The CDR3 consists of 15 residues. Germline-derived CDR1 and CDR2 are ENHRY and SYGVKD. CDR3 loop: CATQEREVTYNEQFF. The CDR3 coding sequence is TGTGCCACACAAGAGCGGGAGGTGACCTACAATGAGCAGTTCTTC.

J is TRBJ2-5 and V is TRBV10-2; 8 nucleotides line up with TRBD2. CDR1 is WSHSY and CDR2 is SAAADI in the germline V gene. This CDR3 comprises 15 residues. The V segment lost 4 bases and the J segment 2 bases; nucleotides outside the gene matches: 6. The DNA of the CDR3 is TGCGCCAGCAGTGGAAAGCGGGGGCGACAAGAGACCCAGTACTTC. It encodes CASSGKRGRQETQYF.

The chain recombines TRBV15 with TRBJ1-3; the D gene is possibly TRBD1 (5 bases). With 4 bases removed from V and 1 base from J, the gap between germline ends came to 8 bases. CDR1 LNHNV and CDR2 YYDKDF come from the germline V gene (reference sequence). The CDR3 totals 14 residues. Here the CDR3 DNA reads TGTGCCACCAGCACCCAGGGATCTGGAAACACCATATATTTT. This codes for CATSTQGSGNTIYF.